This TCR beta chain stems from a study of blood T cell repertoires in COVID-19 (TCRdb year 2020). Describing the broader study: Samples from collaborators originated in the United States, Italy and Spain and spanned both the acute and convalescent phases of COVID-19. A de-identified subject ID, COVID-19 status, age in years and sex were almost always included in the sample metadata. Samples were obtained from the ongoing ImmuneRACE study (first 160 participants) and from about 1,300 subjects provided by 6 global collaborators. Deeply sampled blood TCRbeta repertoires from subjects exposed to, actively infected with, or recovered from COVID-19 were included in the dataset. Where HLA class I and class II types were available, the types were taken from metadata supplied by the sample provider, not from assay-based typing. The repertoires were released in a freely available public database intended as a resource for research on the immune response to SARS-CoV-2. The material from the prospective study consisted of cDNA or gDNA derived from T cells, B-cell-depleted T cells, or PBMCs. What the research found in general, with its limitations: How much clinical and demographic metadata was included differed by source and by participant, and the metadata was provided uncurated.

Turning to this clone: Its antigen has not been determined. One base away there is no much larger clone; base qualities are not given.

The junction shows trimming of 1 base on V and 1 base on J, plus 8 bases between the germline ends. CDR1 and CDR2, looked up from the germline V gene, are SGHTA and FQGTGA. Inclusive of the bounding cysteine and phenylalanine, the CDR3 is 15 residues long. Only the CDR3 DNA is retained, 45 bases long and in frame from the first base. TCRbeta CDR3 regions were amplified from genomic DNA by means of the immunoSEQ Assay, a bias-controlled multiplex PCR. The published analysis was carried out like this. The number of nucleated cells in each sample was estimated from the amplification of reference gene primers within the assay. To quantify the absolute abundance of each unique TCRbeta CDR3 rearrangement, sequence reads were collapsed and filtered. For each sample, productive Simpson clonality was calculated as the square root of Simpson's diversity index across productive rearrangements. TCRdb stores this immuneACCESS table with in-frame sequences only. Part of the clones is absent; in the studies checked, under half of the shortfall reflects unresolved V genes, and no reason is known for the rest. V, J and clone size derive from that table, while D and trimming were established from the DNA sequence. The sample table lists roughly 55,000 clones, approximately 82% of them with a count of one. Around an eighth of the sample is taken by the ten largest.

Each collaborating institution followed its own protocols to collect whole blood in K2EDTA tubes. For TCRbeta analysis, collaborator samples were shipped as frozen whole blood, as isolated PBMCs, or as DNA extracted from either sample type. This TCR derives from a man aged 80 or over with acute or convalescent COVID-19. This chain joins TRBV7-3 to TRBJ2-1; matching of 5 bases hints at TRBD1 as the D gene. The material sequenced was peripheral blood. The CDR3 region reads CASSLSQGSYNEQFF. The nucleotide sequence is TGTGCCAGCAGCTTAAGCCAGGGATCCTACAATGAGCAGTTCTTC.